Following are 6 T cell receptor beta chains from one sample sequenced in a study of T cell changes during pregnancy in multiple sclerosis. Clones were read by immunoSEQ multiplex PCR, and TCRdb kept only the in-frame ones, dropping some. Altogether 45,000 to 70,000 clones are present, over 80% being singletons, with the ten largest covering 0.15% to 0.2%. Sequencing was performed on CD4+ T cells from peripheral blood mononuclear cells, taken after pregnancy. Receptor source: a female donor in good health, enrolled as a control in a pregnancy study.

The chain is built from TRBV11-2 and TRBJ1-6, with D possibly being TRBD1 (5 bases). Trimming removed 5 bases from V and 8 bases from J, with 25 bases in between. The germline V gene has CDR1 SGHAT and CDR2 FQNNGV. The CDR3 is made up of 18 amino acids. Written as DNA, the CDR3 is TGTGCCAGCAGCAAATCTGCGACAGCGCGACGCCGTGATTCACCCCTCCACTTT. Translating it yields CASSKSATARRRDSPLHF.

The chain recombines TRBV7-2 with TRBJ2-2; no definite D call. Looked up from germline, CDR1 is SGHTA and CDR2 is FQGNSA. The CDR3 covers 15 residues. V lost 2 bases, J lost 7 bases, and 14 bases lay in between. This chain's CDR3 is CASSLMTPELGELFF. The CDR3 DNA sequence: TGTGCCAGCAGCTTAATGACTCCCGAACTCGGGGAGCTGTTTTTT.

V and J are TRBV18 and TRBJ1-2; 7 bases map to TRBD1. This CDR3 spans 14 amino acids. V trimming: 6 bases; J trimming: 4 bases; junction bases outside the gene matches: 8. Germline V gene lookup returns CDR1 KGHSH and CDR2 LQKENI. This CDR3 reads CASSATGFSYGYTF. For the CDR3, the DNA is TGTGCCAGCTCCGCGACAGGGTTCAGCTATGGCTACACCTTC.

The V gene is TRBV9, the J gene TRBJ2-3; D is ambiguous. Trimming cost V 3 bases and J 0 bases, with 14 bases left between them. The CDR3 runs to 16 residues. Per germline, CDR1 SGDLS and CDR2 YYNGEE. The CDR3 protein is CASSGPQRMSTDTQYF. The CDR3 DNA reads TGTGCCAGCAGCGGACCCCAGAGGATGAGCACAGATACGCAGTATTTT.

This chain links TRBV2 with TRBJ1-1, with a weak D call TRBD1 (5 bases). The V end was cut by 6 bases, the J end by 4 bases, with 15 bases between. Germline-derived CDR1 and CDR2 are SNHLY and FYNNEI. This CDR3 spans 14 amino acids. CDR3 sequence: CASSPMGLPTEAFF. The CDR3 DNA sequence: TGTGCCAGCAGCCCTATGGGGCTACCCACTGAAGCTTTCTTT.

This chain connects TRBV4-3 to TRBJ1-5, with TRBD1 matching 8 bases. The J segment lost 4 bases and the V segment lost 0 bases, leaving 5 bases of the junction unmatched. The CDR3 extends over 16 amino acids. Germline values: CDR1 LGHNA, CDR2 YSLEER. CDR3 sequence (DNA): TGCGCCAGCAGCCAAGAACAGGGGGGTTCTAATCAGCCCCAGCATTTT. Its translation is CASSQEQGGSNQPQHF.